This T cell receptor beta chain emerged from a study of blood T cell repertoires in COVID-19. Study-wide context: Samples came from the United States, Italy and Spain, spanning acute and convalescent COVID-19. Sources were T cells, B-cell-depleted T cells, or PBMCs; the material itself was cDNA or gDNA.

V shed 4 bases, J shed 5 bases, and the junction held 7 bases outside the gene matches. The CDR3 contains 15 residues. CDR1 LNHNV and CDR2 YYDKDF come from the germline V gene (reference sequence). This clone was seen just once. Study processing details: Amplified reference gene primers provided the basis for estimating nucleated cell counts. Sequencing used immunoSEQ multiplex PCR; TCRdb keeps in-frame clones, though not all of them. V and J calls and clone size come straight from that table; D and trimming were deduced from the DNA. The data hold 250,000 to 300,000 clones, with roughly 92% observed a single time.

The rearrangement links TRBV15 to TRBJ1-4; 7 bases line up with TRBD1. This clonotype was obtained from a woman aged 25 to 45 with COVID-19, enrolled during active disease. The specimen was peripheral blood. The CDR3 DNA reads TGTGCCACCAGCATACGCAGGGGGGCGAATGAAAAACTGTTTTTT. Translated, it gives CATSIRRGANEKLFF.